The 29 T cell receptor beta chains in this list originate from one sample, sequenced in a study of blood T cell repertoires in COVID-19. Here immunoSEQ multiplex PCR was the method, and the copy in TCRdb shows in-frame clones only, minus some. In the table there are around 80,000 clones, 75% to 90% of which are singletons. The specimen was peripheral blood. These receptors were obtained from a man between 45 and 60 years old with COVID-19, enrolled during active disease.

The gene calls are TRBV7-9 and TRBJ1-1; a possible D gene is TRBD1 (6 bases). Germline V gives CDR1 SEHNR, CDR2 FQNEAQ (reference sequence). The V gene lost 4 bases and the J gene lost 11 bases, with 11 bases spanning the gap. This CDR3 region has 11 residues. Here the CDR3 DNA reads TGTGCCAGCAGCTCAAGGGGGACCGCTTTCTTT. It codes for CASSSRGTAFF.

The chain joins TRBV18 to TRBJ2-6; TRBD1 is a possible D gene (5 bases). With 3 bases removed from V and 1 base from J, the gap between germline ends came to 16 bases. The germline CDR1 and CDR2 sequences are KGHSH and LQKENI. The CDR3 has 18 residues. CDR3 protein: CASSPLRDSRSGANVLTF. The CDR3 coding sequence is TGTGCCAGCTCACCTTTGCGAGACAGCCGATCTGGGGCCAACGTCCTGACTTTC.

The chain employs TRBV11-2 and TRBJ1-5; 9 nucleotides match TRBD1. This CDR3 spans 14 amino acids. Germline V gene sequence: CDR1 SGHAT, CDR2 FQNNGV. Germline trimming cut 5 bases from V and 4 bases from J; bases unmatched to any gene: 3. CDR3 amino acids: CASSLDRGNQPQHF. CDR3 nucleotide sequence: TGTGCCAGCAGCCTCGACAGGGGGAATCAGCCCCAGCATTTT.

The chain couples TRBV7-3 to TRBJ2-1; tentative D call: TRBD2 (6 bases). V lost 2 bases and J lost 6, with 8 bases in between. The CDR3 consists of 13 residues. Per germline, CDR1 SGHTA and CDR2 FQGTGA. CDR3 amino acids: CASSLPGVNEQFF. The CDR3 DNA sequence: TGTGCCAGCAGCTTACCGGGAGTCAATGAGCAGTTCTTC.

This clone appeared a few times. The chain has TRBV6-1 and TRBJ2-1; 9 positions match TRBD2. This CDR3 region has 17 residues. The junction had 5 bases not matched to a gene; V was cut back by 2 bases and J by 0 bases. Germline CDR1 reads MNHNS; CDR2 reads SASEGT. The CDR3 sequence: CASSEKTSGGSYNEQFF. CDR3 DNA sequence: TGTGCCAGCAGTGAAAAGACTAGCGGAGGCTCCTACAATGAGCAGTTCTTC.

The chain combines TRBV3-1 (or the pseudogene TRBV3-2) with TRBJ2-1; D is unclear. V gave up 5 bases and J gave up 2 bases, with 7 bases separating them. The CDR3 is 13 amino acids. Germline lookup yields CDR1 LGHDT and CDR2 YNNKEL (reference sequence). CDR3: CASSLSPYNEQFF. The CDR3 DNA sequence: TGTGCCAGCAGCTTAAGCCCCTACAATGAGCAGTTCTTC.

The V and J genes are TRBV3-1 (or the pseudogene TRBV3-2) and TRBJ2-2; 11 nucleotides line up with TRBD2. Germline-derived CDR1 and CDR2 are LGHDT and YNNKEL (reference sequence). This CDR3 contains 19 residues. J gave up 6 bases and V 3 bases, and 15 bases lay outside the gene matches. Written as DNA, the CDR3 is TGTGCCAGCAGCCACTGGGGACTAGCGGAGGGACTAAAGGCCGGGGAGCTGTTTTTT. Translation: CASSHWGLAEGLKAGELFF.

The chain couples TRBV12-5 to TRBJ2-1; D is unresolved. The CDR3 totals 18 residues. Germline V gene sequence: CDR1 LGHNT, CDR2 FRNRAP. Between the trimmed V and J ends, which lost 0 bases and 3 bases, there was a span of 18 bases. Here the CDR3 reads CASGLVPQRLEFYNEQFF. CDR3 sequence (DNA): TGTGCTAGTGGTTTGGTACCCCAGAGATTGGAGTTCTACAATGAGCAGTTCTTC.

The genes are TRBV25-1 and TRBJ1-4, with 9 bases that match TRBD1. V shed 5 bases and J 8 bases; nucleotides not matched to a gene: 9. The germline gives CDR1 MGHDK, CDR2 SYGVNS. There are 15 residues in the CDR3. The CDR3 is CASSSPGQGWEKLFF. The CDR3 nucleotides are TGTGCCAGCAGTTCCCCGGGACAGGGATGGGAAAAACTGTTTTTT.

V usage is TRBV15 and J usage is TRBJ1-3; D may be TRBD1 (6 bases). CDR1 LNHNV and CDR2 YYDKDF come from the germline V gene (reference sequence). CDR3 length equals 17 residues. V lost 0 bases and J 1 base, leaving 13 bases between the germline ends. The CDR3 coding sequence is TGTGCCACCAGCAGAGATCGGGGAGGGGGTTCTGGAAACACCATATATTTT. It yields the protein CATSRDRGGGSGNTIYF.

The V gene is TRBV27, the J gene TRBJ2-7, with 13 bases identical to TRBD2. CDR3 size: 15 residues. In germline, CDR1 is MNHEY, CDR2 SMNVEV (reference sequence). Trimming took 5 bases from V and 4 from J; bases not matched to a gene: 5. The DNA of the CDR3 is TGTGCCAGCAGTAGGACTAGCGGGGGACCTTACGAGCAGTACTTC. Its protein product is CASSRTSGGPYEQYF.

In DNA, the CDR3 is TGTGCCAGCAACAGGGGCGGGGCCCGGAGGAGAGATTCACCCCTCCACTTT. Translation: CASNRGGARRRDSPLHF. This chain uses TRBV3-1 (or the pseudogene TRBV3-2) with TRBJ1-6; 7 bases are shared with TRBD1. CDR1 and CDR2 from the germline V gene are LGHDT and YNNKEL (reference sequence). This CDR3 has 17 residues. The trim removed 7 bases at V and 8 bases at J, leaving 17 bases unmatched.

V and J are TRBV4-2 and TRBJ1-5, with 7 bases fitting TRBD1. V lost 2 bases and J lost 5; bases outside the gene matches: 12. The length of the CDR3 is 17 residues. The germline gives CDR1 LGHNA, CDR2 YNFKEQ. The DNA of the CDR3 is TGTGCCAGCAGCCAATTTGCGGGACAGCAAAGAGATCAGCCCCAGCATTTT. It translates to CASSQFAGQQRDQPQHF.

The chain links TRBV2 to TRBJ2-1; D may be TRBD2 (6 bases). Trimming took off 7 bases at V and 2 bases at J, with 9 bases between the two ends. The CDR3 consists of 13 residues. The germline gives CDR1 SNHLY, CDR2 FYNNEI. CDR3 amino acids: CASMEGTYNEQFF. DNA of the CDR3: TGTGCCAGCATGGAGGGTACCTACAATGAGCAGTTCTTC.

V and J are TRBV18 and TRBJ1-6; tentative D call: TRBD1 (5 bases). The CDR3 length is 15 residues. V lost 4 bases to trimming and J lost 4 bases, with 11 bases between them. Germline-derived CDR1 and CDR2 are KGHSH and LQKENI. The CDR3 DNA follows: TGTGCCAGCTCACAGGGGTCCTTTTATAATTCACCCCTCCACTTT. Amino acid sequence: CASSQGSFYNSPLHF.

The rearrangement joins TRBV5-8 to TRBJ2-3; 7 bases match TRBD2. The V and J ends lost 5 bases and 1 base, in that order; junction bases with no gene match: 13. The CDR3 extends over 17 amino acids. Germline loops: CDR1 SGHTS, CDR2 YDEGEE. The CDR3 spells CASRTIAGSSGTDTQYF. CDR3 in DNA: TGTGCCAGCAGAACCATAGCGGGTAGTTCTGGCACAGATACGCAGTATTTT.

V is TRBV7-3 and J is TRBJ2-2, with D maybe TRBD2 (5 bases). The CDR3 consists of 13 residues. Trimming removed 6 bases from V and 4 bases from J, with 9 bases in between. Germline CDR1 and CDR2: SGHTA and FQGTGA. The CDR3 loop reads CASSLAGTGELFF. The CDR3 DNA follows: TGTGCCAGCAGTTTGGCGGGCACCGGGGAGCTGTTTTTT.

V is TRBV4-3 and J is TRBJ1-2; D perhaps matches TRBD1 (6 bases). Trimming cost V 1 base and J 0 bases, with 18 bases left between them. The CDR3 contains 18 residues. CDR1 and CDR2 from the germline V gene are LGHNA and YSLEER. The CDR3 DNA sequence: TGCGCCAGCAGCCAAGGGCATACTTCAGGGGCAGCTAACTATGGCTACACCTTC. Its protein product is CASSQGHTSGAANYGYTF.

This chain uses TRBV10-3 with TRBJ1-2; possibly TRBD1 for D (5 bases). Germline values: CDR1 ENHRY, CDR2 SYGVKD. V lost 3 bases and J lost 2, with 10 bases in between. The CDR3 extends over 14 amino acids. The CDR3 region is CAISDRAMNYGYTF. The CDR3 DNA sequence: TGTGCCATCAGTGACAGGGCTATGAACTATGGCTACACCTTC.

This clone has a handful of counts. V gene TRBV6-6 combines with J gene TRBJ1-5; D uncertain. V shed 10 bases and J shed 9 bases, with 4 bases lying between them. This CDR3 region has 8 residues. Germline values: CDR1 MNHNY, CDR2 SVGAGI (reference sequence). CDR3: CATGPQHF. The DNA of the CDR3 is TGTGCCACGGGGCCCCAGCATTTT.

The chain joins TRBV2 to TRBJ1-2; 9 nucleotides agree with TRBD1. Trimming at V came to 11 bases and at J to 8 bases, leaving 9 bases not matched to a gene. This CDR3 is 12 amino acids long. Germline CDR1 SNHLY, CDR2 FYNNEI. The CDR3 sequence: CAGRQGGWGYTF. The CDR3 coding sequence is TGTGCCGGACGACAGGGGGGATGGGGCTACACCTTC.

The V gene is TRBV7-2, the J gene TRBJ2-7, with 12 bases lining up with TRBD2. With 6 bases clipped from V and 3 bases from J, the junction kept 9 bases outside the gene matches. The CDR3 loop spans 16 amino acids. Germline loops: CDR1 SGHTA, CDR2 FQGNSA. The CDR3 sequence: CASSRRLAGVSYEQYF. The CDR3 region has the DNA TGTGCCAGCAGTCGCCGACTAGCGGGAGTGAGCTACGAGCAGTACTTC.

The rearrangement links TRBV7-2 to TRBJ2-1, with no clear D. The CDR3 covers 13 residues. V was shortened by 8 bases and J by 7 bases, with 15 bases between the two germline ends. Per the germline V gene, CDR1 is SGHTA and CDR2 is FQGNSA. This CDR3 is CASGGLAFNEQFF. The CDR3 bases are TGTGCCAGCGGCGGCTTGGCCTTTAATGAGCAGTTCTTC.

CDR3 loop: CASSQPGQRNTEAFF. The CDR3, as DNA: TGCGCCAGCAGCCAACCGGGACAGAGGAACACTGAAGCTTTCTTT. V usage is TRBV4-1 and J usage is TRBJ1-1, with TRBD1 matching over 7 bases. V was pared by 2 bases and J by 1 base, with 4 bases of the junction left unmatched. This CDR3 comprises 15 residues. The germline CDR1 and CDR2 sequences are MGHRA and YSYEKL.

The DNA for the CDR3 is TGTGCCAGCGGGGGCGGGGGCTCCTACAATGAGCAGTTCTTC. This codes for CASGGGGSYNEQFF. V is TRBV13 and J is TRBJ2-1; weak D call: TRBD2 (7 bases). CDR1 PRHDT and CDR2 FYEKMQ come from the germline V gene (reference sequence). Trimming took off 8 bases at V and 0 bases at J, with 11 bases between the two ends. This CDR3 contains 14 residues.

J is TRBJ1-2 and V is TRBV6-1, with 7 bases matching TRBD1. The CDR3 length is 16 residues. Germline lookup yields CDR1 MNHNS and CDR2 SASEGT. V shed 4 bases, J shed 1 base, and the junction held 9 bases outside the gene matches. The CDR3 region is CASSARDRVLNYGYTF. CDR3 sequence (DNA): TGTGCCAGCAGTGCCCGGGACAGAGTTCTTAACTATGGCTACACCTTC.

V is TRBV15 and J is TRBJ2-7, with a possible D match to TRBD2 (7 bases). Deletions cut 5 bases from V and 5 bases from J, with 16 bases between. The CDR3 totals 14 residues. Germline CDR1 and CDR2: LNHNV and YYDKDF (reference sequence). For the CDR3, the DNA is TGTGCCACCAGCTTTCGGAGGGGGGGAGACGAGCAGTACTTC. Residues: CATSFRRGGDEQYF.

CDR3 residues: CAWSQGGETQYF. CDR3 nucleotides: TGTGCCTGGAGCCAGGGCGGAGAGACCCAGTACTTC. The genes are TRBV30 and TRBJ2-5; D possibly corresponds to TRBD1 (5 bases). The V gene lost 3 bases and the J gene lost 4 bases, with 9 bases spanning the gap. Germline values: CDR1 GTSNPN, CDR2 SVGIG (reference sequence). The CDR3 has 12 residues.

The chain is built from TRBV6-5 and TRBJ2-1; TRBD1 agrees at 11 bases. The J segment lost 8 bases and the V segment lost 11 bases, leaving 2 bases of the junction unmatched. The CDR3 spans 11 residues. Germline CDR1 and CDR2: MNHEY and SVGAGI. CDR3 nucleotides: TGTGCCGGGGGACAGGGGGATGAGCAGTTCTTC. Residues: CAGGQGDEQFF.